Below are 12 T cell receptor beta chains sequenced from a single sample in a study of cytomegalovirus exposure and HLA in healthy donors. PCR involved 60 Vbeta and 13 Jbeta primers. TCRdb's copy holds only in-frame clones and misses some; the assay was immunoSEQ multiplex PCR. The sample has around 100,000 clones, about three quarters seen once; the top ten hold about 5.3%. Sequenced sample: PBMCs. The origin of the receptors is a man between 60 and 70 years old in good health and CMV-seropositive.

This chain uses TRBV30 with TRBJ1-5; 9 bases line up with TRBD1. The germline CDR1 and CDR2 sequences are GTSNPN and SVGIG (reference sequence). The length of the CDR3 is 12 residues. J was trimmed by 9 bases and V by 8 bases; bases with no gene match: 8. CDR3 bases: TGTGCCGGCACAGGGGGCGGTCGGCCCCAGCATTTT. Translating it yields CAGTGGGRPQHF.

This chain links TRBV11-2 with TRBJ2-7; 7 positions match TRBD1. Per germline, CDR1 SGHAT and CDR2 FQNNGV. V gave up 5 bases and J gave up 3 bases; unmatched junction bases: 13. The CDR3 runs to 16 residues. The CDR3 sequence is CASSPIRGQRFYEQYF. CDR3 coding DNA: TGTGCCAGCAGCCCGATACGGGGACAGAGATTCTACGAGCAGTACTTC.

This chain connects TRBV9 to TRBJ2-2, with D possibly being TRBD2 (6 bases). V lost 2 bases, J lost 6 bases, and 11 bases lay in between. The CDR3 has 14 amino acids. CDR1 SGDLS and CDR2 YYNGEE come from the germline V gene. DNA for the CDR3: TGTGCCAGCAGCGTGCCGACGGGGGCCGGGGAGCTGTTTTTT. Its translation is CASSVPTGAGELFF. The variable domain in full, completed from reference TRBV9 and TRBJ2-2, reads DSGVTQTPKHLITATGQRVTLRCSPRSGDLSVYWYQQSLDQGLQFLIQYYNGEERAKGNILERFSAQQFPDLHSELNLSSLELGDSALYFCASSVPTGAGELFFGEGSRLTVL.

The genes are TRBV5-1 and TRBJ2-7; D is unresolved. Germline V gene data show CDR1 as SGHRS and CDR2 as YFSETQ. Between the trimmed V and J ends, which lost 0 bases and 0 bases, there was a span of 10 bases. CDR3 length equals 15 residues. CDR3 protein: CASSLGLLSSYEQYF. In DNA, the CDR3 is TGCGCCAGCAGCTTGGGACTTCTGAGCTCCTACGAGCAGTACTTC.

This clone was found once. The CDR3 nucleotides are TGCAGCGTCCTGGACAGGGTCAATGAGCAGTTCTTC. This translates into CSVLDRVNEQFF. V usage is TRBV29-1 and J usage is TRBJ2-1, with TRBD1 matching 8 bases. Germline V gives CDR1 SQVTM, CDR2 ANQGSEA. Trimming removed 6 bases from V and 6 bases from J; junction bases left unmatched: 4. The length of the CDR3 is 12 residues.

This clone appeared once. The rearrangement links TRBV7-3 to TRBJ1-2, with TRBD1 matching over 7 bases. V trimming: 4 bases; J trimming: 0 bases; junction bases outside the gene matches: 11. Germline CDR1 reads SGHTA; CDR2 reads FQGTGA. The CDR3 has 17 residues. The CDR3 sequence: CASSSTPPDRANYGYTF. The CDR3 DNA sequence: TGTGCCAGCAGCTCCACCCCCCCCGACAGGGCTAACTATGGCTACACCTTC.

This rearrangement joins TRBV18 to TRBJ2-2; D is unclear. V lost 6 bases and J lost 5, with 7 bases in between. Germline values: CDR1 KGHSH, CDR2 LQKENI. CDR3 length equals 12 residues. CDR3 sequence (DNA): TGTGCCAGCTCGCCTGAGACCGGGGAGCTGTTTTTT. This codes for CASSPETGELFF.

The sample holds one count of this clone. J is TRBJ2-3 and V is TRBV18; 7 bases line up with TRBD1. CDR1 is KGHSH and CDR2 is LQKENI in the germline V gene. V was clipped by 5 bases and J by 5 bases; unmatched bases: 10. This CDR3 has 15 amino acids. The CDR3 DNA is TGTGCCAGCTCATCCGACAGGGATAGTATAGATACGCAGTATTTT. Translation gives CASSSDRDSIDTQYF. The full variable domain, rest sourced from reference TRBV18 and TRBJ2-3, is NAGVMQNPRHLVRRRGQEARLRCSPMKGHSHVYWYRQLPEEGLKFMVYLQKENIIDESGMPKERFSAEFPKEGPSILRIQQVVRGDSAAYFCASSSDRDSIDTQYFGPGTRLTVL.

The genes are TRBV28 and TRBJ2-5; 13 bases align to TRBD2. Germline CDR1 is MDHEN and CDR2 is SYDVKM. J gave up 7 bases and V 2 bases, and 10 bases lay outside the gene matches. This CDR3 spans 17 amino acids. The CDR3 DNA sequence: TGTGCCAGCAGTTTAAGGACTAGCGGGGGAGCAAAAGGGACCCAGTACTTC. It yields the protein CASSLRTSGGAKGTQYF.

The J gene is TRBJ1-1, the V gene TRBV2; D is perhaps TRBD1 (5 bases). The V and J ends lost 2 bases and 2 bases respectively, with 9 bases between them. Germline V gene data show CDR1 as SNHLY and CDR2 as FYNNEI. This CDR3 region has 14 residues. The CDR3 region has the DNA TGTGCCAGCAGTGAATTAACAGGCAACACTGAAGCTTTCTTT. It yields the protein CASSELTGNTEAFF.

This rearrangement joins TRBV28 to TRBJ1-4, with D maybe TRBD1 (6 bases). There are 13 residues in the CDR3. V was shortened by 6 bases and J by 8 bases, with 13 bases between the two germline ends. Looked up from germline, CDR1 is MDHEN and CDR2 is SYDVKM. The CDR3 nucleotides are TGTGCCAGCAGGCCACAGGGATTAGAAAAACTGTTTTTT. Amino acids: CASRPQGLEKLFF.

The CDR3, as DNA: TGTGCCCGGGGGGTGGATGGCTACACCTTC. Its protein product is CARGVDGYTF. This chain uses TRBV2 with TRBJ1-2; a possible D gene is TRBD1 (5 bases). Germline values: CDR1 SNHLY, CDR2 FYNNEI. The CDR3 runs 10 residues. V shed 11 bases and J shed 6 bases, with 10 bases lying between them.